These T cell receptor beta chains were read from a single sample in a study of blood T cell repertoires in COVID-19. This table comes from immunoSEQ multiplex PCR, and its TCRdb copy is limited to in-frame clones, with some not included. The repertoire holds 350,000 to 400,000 clones, with 90% as singletons. Sequencing was carried out using peripheral blood. The receptors were sampled from a man aged 18 to 29 with active or convalescent COVID-19. The CDR3 runs from the conserved cysteine through the conserved F or W. Each record gives: V gene, J gene, clone size, D gene, CDR3 protein, CDR3 DNA. A D gene is named only where the DNA matches it firmly. The listing skips clone size in some rows; elsewhere it reads once, few, many or a size class.

v_call: TRBV7-2; j_call: TRBJ2-7; clone_size: .; d_call: TRBD1; cdr3_aa: CASSRTGGLNEQYF; cdr3_nt: TGTGCCAGCAGCCGGACAGGGGGCCTCAACGAGCAGTACTTC
v_call: TRBV27; j_call: TRBJ2-3; clone_size: .; d_call: TRBD2; cdr3_aa: CASRHTSGSLRSTDTQYF; cdr3_nt: TGTGCCAGCAGGCATACTAGCGGGAGTCTTCGAAGCACAGATACGCAGTATTTT
v_call: TRBV7-2; j_call: TRBJ1-5; clone_size: .; d_call: .; cdr3_aa: CASSLEVRRGNQPQHF; cdr3_nt: TGTGCCAGCAGCCTAGAGGTGAGGCGGGGCAATCAGCCCCAGCATTTT
v_call: TRBV4-2; j_call: TRBJ1-2; clone_size: .; d_call: .; cdr3_aa: CASSQAALGANYGYTF; cdr3_nt: TGTGCCAGCAGCCAGGCGGCACTTGGAGCTAACTATGGCTACACCTTC
v_call: TRBV6-4; j_call: TRBJ2-1; clone_size: medium-sized; d_call: .; cdr3_aa: CASSEKTSNEQFF; cdr3_nt: TGTGCCAGCAGTGAAAAGACTAGCAATGAGCAGTTCTTC
v_call: TRBV28; j_call: TRBJ1-2; clone_size: .; d_call: TRBD1; cdr3_aa: CASRGQEYGYTF; cdr3_nt: TGTGCCAGCAGAGGACAGGAGTATGGCTACACCTTC
v_call: TRBV28; j_call: TRBJ1-2; clone_size: .; d_call: .; cdr3_aa: CATSNRDSGYTF; cdr3_nt: TGTGCCACCTCCAACAGGGATTCTGGCTACACCTTC
v_call: TRBV5-1; j_call: TRBJ2-7; clone_size: .; d_call: .; cdr3_aa: CASSFGAGSYEQYF; cdr3_nt: TGCGCCAGCAGCTTCGGCGCGGGGTCCTACGAGCAGTACTTC
v_call: TRBV28; j_call: TRBJ2-1; clone_size: .; d_call: TRBD2; cdr3_aa: CASSHGGSSYNEQFF; cdr3_nt: TGTGCCAGCAGCCATGGCGGGAGCTCCTACAATGAGCAGTTCTTC
v_call: TRBV6-4; j_call: TRBJ2-1; clone_size: .; d_call: TRBD2; cdr3_aa: CASSSGGANEQFF; cdr3_nt: TGTGCCAGCAGTAGCGGGGGGGCCAATGAGCAGTTCTTC
v_call: TRBV6-2/TRBV6-3; j_call: TRBJ1-5; clone_size: .; d_call: .; cdr3_aa: CASSYTGLSNQPQHF; cdr3_nt: TGTGCCAGCAGTTACACAGGGCTTTCCAATCAGCCCCAGCATTTT
v_call: TRBV19; j_call: TRBJ2-3; clone_size: .; d_call: TRBD1; cdr3_aa: CATRGTGTDTQYF; cdr3_nt: TGTGCCACTAGGGGGACAGGGACAGATACGCAGTATTTT
v_call: TRBV11-2; j_call: TRBJ2-7; clone_size: .; d_call: .; cdr3_aa: CASSQTLHEQYF; cdr3_nt: TGTGCCAGCAGCCAAACTCTCCACGAGCAGTACTTC
v_call: TRBV18; j_call: TRBJ1-5; clone_size: once; d_call: .; cdr3_aa: CASSPDGGNQPQHF; cdr3_nt: TGTGCCAGCTCACCAGACGGGGGCAATCAGCCCCAGCATTTT
v_call: TRBV2; j_call: TRBJ2-7; clone_size: .; d_call: .; cdr3_aa: CASRRVSYEQYF; cdr3_nt: TGTGCCAGCAGGAGAGTCTCCTACGAGCAGTACTTC
v_call: TRBV4-3; j_call: TRBJ1-2; clone_size: .; d_call: .; cdr3_aa: CASSRGGQGDYGYTF; cdr3_nt: TGCGCCAGCAGCCGGGGGGGGCAGGGAGATTATGGCTACACCTTC
v_call: TRBV28; j_call: TRBJ1-1; clone_size: .; d_call: .; cdr3_aa: CASSPRKGVGGGNTEAFF; cdr3_nt: TGTGCCAGCAGCCCCCGGAAAGGGGTTGGGGGCGGGAACACTGAAGCTTTCTTT
v_call: TRBV28; j_call: TRBJ1-5; clone_size: .; d_call: .; cdr3_aa: CASSFQGVMGRNQPQHF; cdr3_nt: TGTGCCAGCAGTTTTCAGGGCGTGATGGGTCGGAATCAGCCCCAGCATTTT
v_call: TRBV2; j_call: TRBJ1-2; clone_size: .; d_call: TRBD1; cdr3_aa: CASRGTGRNYGYTF; cdr3_nt: TGTGCCAGCAGAGGGACAGGGCGTAACTATGGCTACACCTTC
v_call: TRBV2; j_call: TRBJ1-1; clone_size: medium-sized; d_call: .; cdr3_aa: CASSGEGESEAFF; cdr3_nt: TGTGCCAGCAGTGGGGAGGGGGAGAGTGAAGCTTTCTTT
v_call: TRBV19; j_call: TRBJ2-1; clone_size: .; d_call: .; cdr3_aa: CASAGLTYNEQFF; cdr3_nt: TGTGCCAGTGCGGGATTAACCTACAATGAGCAGTTCTTC
v_call: TRBV12-1; j_call: TRBJ1-1; clone_size: .; d_call: .; cdr3_aa: CASGRDHMNTEAFF; cdr3_nt: TGTGCCAGCGGGCGAGACCACATGAACACTGAAGCTTTCTTT
v_call: TRBV5-8; j_call: TRBJ2-3; clone_size: .; d_call: TRBD2; cdr3_aa: CASSDGGAGSTDTQYF; cdr3_nt: TGTGCCAGCAGCGACGGGGGAGCGGGAAGCACAGATACGCAGTATTTT